The T cell receptor beta chain described here comes from a study of shared clonotypes between healthy human individuals (dated by TCRdb to about 2020). About the full investigation: The cohort included three men and a couple of women between 18 and 49 years of age. For each donor, CD4 naive and CD4 memory were each given three plates, CD8 naive was given two plates, and CD8 memory was given one plate. Blood TCR repertoires of roughly five healthy adults were deeply sequenced to estimate repertoire size and the extent of clonotype sharing between individuals. To increase sequencing depth and limit assay-specific biases, TCR repertoire library preparation and sequencing were carried out by different laboratories using diverse techniques. Between about 0.85 and 9.5 billion PBMCs per donor were obtained by leukapheresis. Broad study findings and their caveats: Across a handful of donors, roughly 5.4% of naive CD4, roughly 3.3% of naive CD8, under 2.5% of memory CD4, and 0.3% to 0.45% of memory CD8 clonotypes were shared. Pairwise subsampling indicated that sequencing depth was expected to affect the degree of clonotype sharing among donors. The genetic and exposure-history diversity represented was limited by the small number of donors. Larger estimated clonotype richness was generally found for naive subsets than for memory subsets. Even with the large sequencing depth, rarefaction of the sorted-subset datasets indicated that sequencing was incomplete. Sampling was restricted to blood, and TCR repertoires in tissue are likely to differ from TCR repertoires in blood. Compared with non-shared clonotypes, clonotypes shared by all four sorted-subset donors had higher generation probabilities.

In the case of this clone: The antigen it recognizes is unknown. Base qualities are missing; no much larger clone stands one base away.

A distance of 21 bases separates the germline ends of V and J, which lose 0 bases and 4 bases respectively. The germline V gene provides CDR1 MGHRA and CDR2 YSYEKL. Reading from cysteine to phenylalanine, the CDR3 counts 18 amino acids. Only the CDR3 region is kept as DNA, spanning 54 bases read in frame from base 1. Using the deep immunoSEQ assay, multiplex PCR amplified TCR CDR3 regions from genomic DNA. Genomic DNA extracted from each cell subset was distributed evenly over all wells of several immunoSEQ 96-well plates, and each plate served as one replicate. For sorted subsets, around 200 ng genomic DNA, equal to 25,000 to 35,000 T cell genomes, was loaded into each replicate PCR. The purified libraries were quantified using a Qubit 3.0 fluorometer, sized with a Bioanalyzer 2100, and then quantified again using the KAPA Library Quantification kit. Every immunoSEQ 96-well plate was sequenced on a dedicated single-read 150-cycle Illumina NextSeq 550 flow cell. On the authors' methods: Because only junctional sequences without quality scores were contained in the immunoSEQ output, filtering matching that applied to full-length reads could not be performed. Sequences were annotated with PyIR, a Python wrapper for IgBLAST v1.9, using IMGT germline references to assign V/J genes and CDR3. Any read was removed if the V/J assignment was weak (E-value above 1e-6), the CDR3 was missing, or the read contained stop codons, out-of-frame junctions, or ambiguous translated residues. V3J clonotypes were defined as sequences sharing an identical inferred V gene, J gene, and CDR3 amino acid sequence. Percentage overlap between repertoires was computed as shared unique clonotypes divided by the size of the smaller repertoire. Three approaches were used to assess repertoire richness: RTK rarefaction, the Chao1 estimator, and Recon v2.1 estimates of unobserved clonotypes. For all TCRbeta clonotypes obtained by the gDNA method from a few donors, generation probabilities were computed with OLGA. TCRdb mirrors the immuneACCESS table, restricted to in-frame sequences. Some clones are absent from its copies; in checked studies, under half trace to an unresolved V gene, and the reason for the others is unknown. V and J calls and clone size are as listed in that table; D and trimming were resolved from the DNA. This sample comprises roughly 2.5 million clones, around nine tenths of them detected only once. Over 0.12% of the sample is held by the ten biggest clonotypes.

The donors were healthy, HIV-negative adults with no recently reported acute infections or vaccinations. Only Caucasian adults living in Nashville, Tennessee, USA were represented among the donors. CD4+ T cells were enriched by magnetic negative selection, after which naive cells were positively selected on CD45RA and the negative fraction was taken as the memory subset. Blood was collected by leukapheresis, and PBMCs were isolated by Ficoll-Histopaque density gradient centrifugation and then cryopreserved in liquid nitrogen vapor phase. Analytical flow cytometry was used to check the purity and quantity of each magnetically sorted T cell population. From each sorted fraction, genomic DNA was isolated and quantified by UV absorbance on a Nanodrop 2000c.

The receptor chain draws on TRBV4-1 and TRBJ1-2; TRBD1 could be the D gene, as 5 bases match. Sequenced: naive CD4+ T cells sorted from blood. Taken with the paper, the label for cell subset or site translates to: CD45RA+ positively selected. The source is a young man in good health. In nucleotide form, the sequence is TGCGCCAGCAGCCAAGACCACGACAGTTCCTCACGGGGCTATGGCTACACCTTC. It translates to CASSQDHDSSSRGYGYTF.